Each of the 3 T cell receptor beta chains below was sequenced from the same sample in a study of T cells after yellow fever vaccination. TCRdb re-called the 5' RACE reads with MiXCR, one entry per CDR3 protein. Among 300,000 to 350,000 distinct CDR3 sequences, roughly a tenth were seen once, and the ten largest hold 3% to 3.5%. Sequencing was performed on CD4+ T cells sorted from PBMCs, taken 45 days after the yellow fever booster vaccination. The receptors here all came from a young man who received the YFV17D yellow fever vaccine.

This clonotype was seen repeatedly, ten times or more. The rearrangement links TRBV20-1 to TRBJ1-1; TRBD1 might be the D (6 bases). This CDR3 is built from 13 residues. V was pared by 3 bases and J by 1 base, with 9 bases between. The germline gives CDR1 DFQATT, CDR2 SNEGSKA (reference sequence). CDR3: CSASKDRNTEAFF. In nucleotides, the CDR3 is TGCAGTGCTAGTAAGGACAGGAACACTGAAGCTTTCTTT.

The table lists this clonotype with many counts. V is TRBV3-1 and J is TRBJ2-5; D is unclear. CDR1 is LGHDT, CDR2 YNNKEL, per germline (reference sequence). CDR3 length equals 13 residues. V was shortened by 4 bases and J by 5 bases, with 11 bases between the two germline ends. The CDR3, as DNA: TGTGCCAGCAGCCGTCGCCCGCCCGAGACCCAGTACTTC. Translating gives CASSRRPPETQYF.

The chain is built from TRBV11-3 and TRBJ2-3; possible D gene TRBD1, 5 bases. With 3 bases removed from V and 2 bases from J, the gap between germline ends came to 9 bases. The CDR3 has 14 residues. Germline CDR1 is SGHNT and CDR2 is YENEEA. The CDR3: CASSLDMATDTQYF. The CDR3 coding sequence is TGTGCCAGCAGCTTGGACATGGCCACAGATACGCAGTATTTT.